The present TCR beta chain was sequenced within a study of T cells in Graves' hyperthyroidism and ophthalmopathy. At least ten counts were recorded for this clonotype. TCR beta CDR3 regions were amplified from RNA. First-round RT-PCR of the TCR CDR3 relied on the HTBI primer set. Using its own MiXCR run on the multiplex PCR reads, TCRdb lists one record per CDR3 protein. Of approximately 410,000 distinct CDR3 sequences in the sample, under 15% were seen once. After removal of 4 bases from V and 4 bases from J, the junction contained 4 bases not matched to a gene. The CDR3 contains 13 residues. CDR1 is GTSNPN and CDR2 is SVGIG in the germline V gene (reference sequence).

The rearrangement uses TRBV30 and TRBJ1-3, with 7 bases identical to TRBD1. Sequenced input: blood. The sequence was collected from a man aged 18 to 30 with Graves' ophthalmopathy. The CDR3 coding sequence is TGTGCCTGGATGACAGGGTACGGAAACACCATATATTTT. It encodes CAWMTGYGNTIYF.